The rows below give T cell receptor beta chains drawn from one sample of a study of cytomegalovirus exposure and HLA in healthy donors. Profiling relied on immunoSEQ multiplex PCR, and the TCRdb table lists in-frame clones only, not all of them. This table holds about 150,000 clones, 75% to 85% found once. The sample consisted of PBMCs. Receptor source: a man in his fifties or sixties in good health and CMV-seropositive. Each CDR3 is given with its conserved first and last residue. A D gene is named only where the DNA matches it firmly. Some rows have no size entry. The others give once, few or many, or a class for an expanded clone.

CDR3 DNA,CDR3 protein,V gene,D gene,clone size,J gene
TGTGCCAGCAGCCCCCTCGGGACTAGCGGGACCAGGCCCCGATCTTTCTTC,CASSPLGTSGTRPRSFF,TRBV7-2,TRBD2,NA,TRBJ2-1
TGTGCCAGCAGGATGACAGGGTTTAATAGCAATCAGCCCCAGCATTTT,CASRMTGFNSNQPQHF,TRBV25-1,TRBD1,NA,TRBJ1-5
TGTGCCACCAGCAGAGTGAACAGGCATGATGGCTACACCTTC,CATSRVNRHDGYTF,TRBV15,NA,NA,TRBJ1-2
TGTGCCAGCAGCCAAGATCGAAAGGGGAACACCATATATTTT,CASSQDRKGNTIYF,TRBV14,NA,NA,TRBJ1-3
TGTGCCAGCAGCCGGGACAGGGGCCTCTCCTACGAGCAGTACTTC,CASSRDRGLSYEQYF,TRBV5-5,TRBD1,few,TRBJ2-7
TGTGCCAGCAGTTTATCCGCCGGGGGCACAGATACGCAGTATTTT,CASSLSAGGTDTQYF,TRBV27,NA,NA,TRBJ2-3
TGTGCCAGCTTGGGGGCGTCAGCGGGAGTGAGGAATGAGCAGTTCTTC,CASLGASAGVRNEQFF,TRBV28,TRBD2,once,TRBJ2-1
TGTGCCAGCGGAGGCCGGGGGTACACTGAAGCTTTCTTT,CASGGRGYTEAFF,TRBV28,NA,NA,TRBJ1-1
TGTGCCAGCAGCTTCGGGACAGGGGGCAACACTGAAGCTTTCTTT,CASSFGTGGNTEAFF,TRBV5-6,TRBD1,NA,TRBJ1-1
TGTGCCAGCAACTACTCGGGAGATACGCAGTATTTT,CASNYSGDTQYF,TRBV7-9,NA,NA,TRBJ2-3
TGCGCCAGCAGCTTGGTGGGGGGAGTAGCAGATACGCAGTATTTT,CASSLVGGVADTQYF,TRBV5-1,NA,NA,TRBJ2-3
TGTGCCAGCAGTGATCAGGTCCCGACAGGGGGATTGACTAATGAAAAACTGTTTTTT,CASSDQVPTGGLTNEKLFF,TRBV6-4,TRBD1,NA,TRBJ1-4
TGTGCCAGCACCATGGGGGGTGCCGGGACAGATACGCAGTATTTT,CASTMGGAGTDTQYF,TRBV28,NA,NA,TRBJ2-3
TGTGCCAGCAGCCAGGGACTAGCGGGGGGCACCGGGGAGCTGTTTTTT,CASSQGLAGGTGELFF,TRBV11-3,TRBD2,NA,TRBJ2-2
TGTGCCAGCAGTGAAGGGCCAGGGGGCGGAACTAATGAAAAACTGTTTTTT,CASSEGPGGGTNEKLFF,TRBV2,TRBD1,NA,TRBJ1-4
TGTGCCAGCAGCCAGCGACTAGGGAATGAGCAGTTCTTC,CASSQRLGNEQFF,TRBV4-2,NA,NA,TRBJ2-1
TGTGCCAGCAGCCTTGCGGCACGGGTGAACACTGAAGCTTTCTTT,CASSLAARVNTEAFF,TRBV7-2,NA,NA,TRBJ1-1
TGTGCCAGCAGCCGTACCGACAGTAGCAATCAGCCCCAGCATTTT,CASSRTDSSNQPQHF,TRBV16,NA,NA,TRBJ1-5
TGTGCCAGCAGCGTATCAGGTGCAACTAATGAAAAACTGTTTTTT,CASSVSGATNEKLFF,TRBV9,NA,NA,TRBJ1-4
TGTGCCAGCAGTGCCCGGGGGGTGGGTCAGCCCCAGCATTTT,CASSARGVGQPQHF,TRBV5-8,NA,once,TRBJ1-5
TGTGCCAGCAGCCTAGGACTAGCGGGGGACAATGAGCAGTTCTTC,CASSLGLAGDNEQFF,TRBV11-1,TRBD2,NA,TRBJ2-1
TGTGCCAGCTCACCCCCCGGGACTCAAACCGATACGCAGTATTTT,CASSPPGTQTDTQYF,TRBV18,NA,once,TRBJ2-3
TGTGCCACCAGCAGTCGTCGACAGGGGGGTCGGGAGACCCAGTACTTC,CATSSRRQGGRETQYF,TRBV15,TRBD1,NA,TRBJ2-5
TGTGCCAGCAGCTTAGATGAAGCGGGGGGACTCTACGAGCAGTACTTC,CASSLDEAGGLYEQYF,TRBV7-2,TRBD2,NA,TRBJ2-7
TGTGCCAGCAGCTTGAGGACTAGCGGGAGGGCCGCGAATGAGCAGTTCTTC,CASSLRTSGRAANEQFF,TRBV5-6,TRBD2,once,TRBJ2-1
TGTGCCAGTAGTAGCGGGAGGGAAGAGACCCAGTACTTC,CASSSGREETQYF,TRBV19,TRBD2,NA,TRBJ2-5
TGCGCCAGCAGCCAAAGCGGAAATCAGCCCCAGCATTTT,CASSQSGNQPQHF,TRBV4-1,NA,NA,TRBJ1-5
TGTGCCAGCAGTTTATACAGGGACACTGAAGCTTTCTTT,CASSLYRDTEAFF,TRBV28,NA,NA,TRBJ1-1
TGTGCCAGCAGCCAGACGGGGGTTTCGGGAGATACGCAGTATTTT,CASSQTGVSGDTQYF,TRBV13,NA,NA,TRBJ2-3
TGTGCCAGCAGCTTTACTAGCGGGAACACCGGGGAGCTGTTTTTT,CASSFTSGNTGELFF,TRBV11-2,TRBD2,once,TRBJ2-2
TGTGCCAGCAGCTTAGCGTCCGGTGGAGATACGCAGTATTTT,CASSLASGGDTQYF,TRBV11-1,NA,NA,TRBJ2-3
TGTGCCCGCGGGGACAGACTCACAGATACGCAGTATTTT,CARGDRLTDTQYF,TRBV30,NA,once,TRBJ2-3
TGTGCCAGCAGTTTCGGGGGTAGCAATCAGCCCCAGCATTTT,CASSFGGSNQPQHF,TRBV2,NA,NA,TRBJ1-5
TGTGCCAGCAGCATTGGACAGGGGAAACACGAGCAGTACTTC,CASSIGQGKHEQYF,TRBV7-8,TRBD1,NA,TRBJ2-7
TGTGCCAGCACCCTCGGGGGGTTGAATGAGCAGTTCTTC,CASTLGGLNEQFF,TRBV28,TRBD2,NA,TRBJ2-1
TGCGCCAGCAGCTTGGTCCCGGACACTTCGGGCAATTCACCCCTCCACTTT,CASSLVPDTSGNSPLHF,TRBV5-1,NA,NA,TRBJ1-6
TGTGCCAGTAGCCTGGGGGGCCAGGGACTAGACACTGAAGCTTTCTTT,CASSLGGQGLDTEAFF,TRBV19,NA,NA,TRBJ1-1
TGTGCCAGCAGTCAAGCCCGACTAGCGGGGGAAACAGATACGCAGTATTTT,CASSQARLAGETDTQYF,TRBV28,TRBD2,few,TRBJ2-3
TGTGCCAGCAGAAGACTAGACAGGGGGCTCCATTTGAACACTGAAGCTTTCTTT,CASRRLDRGLHLNTEAFF,TRBV7-2,TRBD1,NA,TRBJ1-1
TGTGCCAGTACCTTGCGGGGTAACACCGGGGAGCTGTTTTTT,CASTLRGNTGELFF,TRBV19,NA,NA,TRBJ2-2
TGTGCCAGCAGCCCTGACTTCGGGGATACGCAGTATTTT,CASSPDFGDTQYF,TRBV9,NA,NA,TRBJ2-3